This T cell receptor (beta chain) is drawn from a study of blood T cell repertoires in COVID-19. Overall study context: Sample material is recorded as cDNA or gDNA derived from T cells, B-cell-depleted T cells, or PBMCs.

TCRdb's copy holds only in-frame clones and misses some; the assay was immunoSEQ multiplex PCR. The sample records a few hundred thousand clones, about 81% being singletons. This clone was seen a single time. The CDR3 loop spans 15 amino acids. CDR1 MNHEY and CDR2 SMNVEV come from the germline V gene (reference sequence). The V end lost 2 bases, the J end lost 0 bases, and 10 bases lay between the germline ends. The sequence derives from a woman aged 80 or over with COVID-19, enrolled during active disease. The chain is built from TRBV27 and TRBJ2-5; D might be TRBD2 (5 bases). Input material: peripheral blood. The DNA of the CDR3 is TGTGCCAGCAGTTTACGGTGGCGGGACCAAGAGACCCAGTACTTC. Amino acids: CASSLRWRDQETQYF.